The 27 T cell receptor beta chains listed next were all sequenced from one sample in a study of regulatory T cells in long-lasting Graves disease. As for time point: newly diagnosed GD, antithyroid drugs for less than 3 months. Isolated PBMC RNA provided the starting material for the TCR library. Both iRepertoire HTBI primers and Arm-PCR of CDR3 regions were used to build the TCR beta libraries. TCRdb reanalysed the multiplex PCR reads using MiXCR and keeps one entry per CDR3 protein. This table holds 400,000 to 550,000 distinct CDR3 sequences, about 15% found once. This sample also belongs to another study, concerning T cells in Graves' hyperthyroidism and ophthalmopathy.

The sequenced sample was peripheral blood mononuclear cells (PBMCs), obtained at new diagnosis, from a patient treated with antithyroid drugs. The receptor source for this set is a woman aged 30 to 39 with Graves disease.

This clonotype was seen a handful of times. The CDR3 DNA follows: TGCGCCAGCAGTGACAGGACAGGGCCGTACCAAGAGACCCAGTACTTC. Translated: CASSDRTGPYQETQYF. The chain has TRBV10-2 and TRBJ2-5; 8 bases fit TRBD1. With 3 bases clipped from V and 0 bases from J, the junction kept 6 bases outside the gene matches. The CDR3 runs to 16 residues. Germline CDR1 reads WSHSY; CDR2 reads SAAADI.

This clonotype was detected ten times or more. The chain uses TRBV15 and TRBJ1-4; D remains ambiguous. V lost 1 base and J lost 8, with 14 bases in between. In germline, CDR1 is LNHNV, CDR2 YYDKDF (reference sequence). This CDR3 comprises 15 residues. CDR3 sequence (DNA): TGTGCCACCAGCAGAGGACGGCCCGTGGAGGAAAAACTGTTTTTT. Translation: CATSRGRPVEEKLFF.

This clonotype was found a few times. The rearrangement joins TRBV28 to TRBJ2-5; tentatively, D is TRBD2 (6 bases). The V and J ends lost 7 bases and 0 bases respectively, with 15 bases between them. From germline, CDR1 is MDHEN and CDR2 SYDVKM. The CDR3 has 15 residues. This CDR3 is CASNTLRDYQETQYF. For the CDR3, the DNA is TGTGCCAGCAACACTCTCCGGGACTACCAAGAGACCCAGTACTTC.

This chain uses TRBV30 with TRBJ1-1; no reliable D call. This CDR3 region has 13 residues. Looked up from germline, CDR1 is GTSNPN and CDR2 is SVGIG (reference sequence). Trimming took off 0 bases at V and 2 bases at J, with 7 bases between the two ends. The CDR3 is CAWSVQLNTEAFF. CDR3 in DNA: TGTGCCTGGAGTGTACAGCTCAACACTGAAGCTTTCTTT.

The sample holds a few counts of this clonotype. The chain uses TRBV6-2 or TRBV6-3 and TRBJ2-2, with TRBD2 matching over 7 bases. The V gene end was trimmed by 4 bases and the J gene end by 4 bases; junction bases not matched to a gene: 6. Germline V gene lookup returns CDR1 MNHEY and CDR2 SVGEGT. The CDR3 sequence is 15 residues long. CDR3: CASSSRDYPTGELFF. The CDR3 DNA follows: TGTGCCAGCAGTTCCCGGGACTACCCCACCGGGGAGCTGTTTTTT.

The CDR3 spells CASSMQGSTDTQYF. DNA of the CDR3: TGTGCCAGTAGTATGCAGGGGAGTACAGATACGCAGTATTTT. This rearrangement joins TRBV19 to TRBJ2-3, with a weak D call TRBD1 (6 bases). The germline gives CDR1 LNHDA, CDR2 SQIVND (reference sequence). V lost 3 bases and J 3 bases, leaving 10 bases between the germline ends. This CDR3 has 14 amino acids.

As concerns this clonotype: A much larger clone sits a single nucleotide away, making a read error possible. J is TRBJ2-7 and V is TRBV11-1; 7 bases align to TRBD2. This CDR3 has 15 residues. Germline V gene lookup returns CDR1 SGHAT and CDR2 FQDESV (reference sequence). The DNA of the CDR3 is TGTGCCAGCAGCGGGGTTCATGGGGGGGACTTGACGGCGCACTTC. Translation gives CASSGVHGGDLTAHF.

As regards this clonotype: Since a much larger clone is just one base distant, this may be a read error. V is TRBV20-1 and J is TRBJ2-7; TRBD2 aligns across 10 bases. The CDR3 is 14 residues long. CDR1 and CDR2 (germline): DFQATT, SNEGSKA (reference sequence). CDR3 in amino acids: CGARDLLAGFEQYF. In nucleotides, the CDR3 is TGCGGTGCTAGAGATTTACTAGCGGGATTCGAGCAGTACTTC.

The chain couples TRBV27 to TRBJ2-2, with 8 bases that match TRBD1. Germline assignment: CDR1 MNHEY and CDR2 SMNVEV (reference sequence). V was clipped by 7 bases and J by 8 bases; unmatched bases: 15. There are 16 residues in the CDR3. This CDR3 is CASTFPGTGEEGELFF. CDR3 in DNA: TGTGCCAGCACCTTCCCGGGGACAGGTGAAGAGGGGGAGCTGTTTTTT.

This clonotype was detected ten times or more. The chain employs TRBV24-1 and TRBJ2-3; D not resolved. The CDR3 runs to 16 residues. CDR1 KGHDR and CDR2 SFDVKD come from the germline V gene. The germline V and J ends were trimmed by 2 bases and 0 bases, with 11 bases remaining between them. The CDR3 nucleotides are TGTGCCACCAGTGATTCCTTGAATACTAGCACAGATACGCAGTATTTT. It encodes CATSDSLNTSTDTQYF.

The chain has TRBV20-1 and TRBJ2-3; 11 nucleotides align to TRBD1. In germline, CDR1 is DFQATT, CDR2 SNEGSKA (reference sequence). The CDR3 has 17 amino acids. After removal of 6 bases from V and 5 bases from J, the junction contained 16 bases not matched to a gene. CDR3 nucleotides: TGCAGTGCAGAAAACACCAGGGACAGGGGGAGGGGAGATACGCAGTATTTT. Its protein is CSAENTRDRGRGDTQYF.

This clonotype has at least ten counts. V is TRBV10-3 and J is TRBJ2-7; no reliable D call. The V end lost 10 bases, the J end lost 5 bases, and 24 bases lay between the germline ends. This CDR3 is 15 amino acids long. Germline-derived CDR1 and CDR2 are ENHRY and SYGVKD. This CDR3 reads CATQDSARGRNEQYF. The CDR3 DNA follows: TGTGCCACCCAGGATTCGGCCCGAGGTAGGAACGAGCAGTACTTC.

This clonotype was counted ten times or more. V usage is TRBV3-1 and J usage is TRBJ2-2, with D possibly being TRBD1 (5 bases). Germline CDR1 LGHDT, CDR2 YNNKEL (reference sequence). The CDR3 has 17 amino acids. V lost 1 base and J 1 base, leaving 13 bases between the germline ends. CDR3 DNA sequence: TGTGCCAGCAGCCAAGTAGGTGGCAGGGTGAACACCGGGGAGCTGTTTTTT. Translation gives CASSQVGGRVNTGELFF.

This clonotype showed up many times. The chain uses TRBV20-1 and TRBJ1-1, with 8 bases matching TRBD1. The CDR3 runs 15 residues. Germline assignment: CDR1 DFQATT and CDR2 SNEGSKA (reference sequence). The junction had 6 bases not matched to a gene; V was cut back by 0 bases and J by 3 bases. CDR3: CSAREPGGRDTEAFF. The CDR3 coding sequence is TGCAGTGCTAGAGAACCAGGGGGCAGGGACACTGAAGCTTTCTTT.

This clonotype appeared many times. The chain carries TRBV18 and TRBJ2-7, with D unclear. Germline values: CDR1 KGHSH, CDR2 LQKENI. Trimming shortened V by 2 bases and J by 4 bases, and 12 bases separated the two germline ends. This CDR3 region has 14 residues. The chain's CDR3 is CASSPNSAGYEQYF. CDR3 coding DNA: TGTGCCAGCTCACCAAACTCAGCCGGATACGAGCAGTACTTC.

The rearrangement joins TRBV5-4 to TRBJ2-7; D is uncertain. The germline gives CDR1 SGHNT, CDR2 YYREEE (reference sequence). This CDR3 has 15 amino acids. V lost 5 bases and J lost 0, with 15 bases in between. The CDR3 bases are TGTGCCAGCAGGGACCTAGAGAAGAGCTCCTACGAGCAGTACTTC. Protein: CASRDLEKSSYEQYF.

This clonotype has just a few counts. Possible read error: a much larger clone is one base away. The chain has TRBV28 and TRBJ2-1; possibly TRBD2 for D (5 bases). Germline loops: CDR1 MDHEN, CDR2 SYDVKM. V was pared by 5 bases and J by 8 bases, with 13 bases between. The CDR3 loop spans 13 amino acids. CDR3 bases: TGTGCCAGCAGTACCCCCGAGGAGGATGAGCAGTTCTTC. It yields the protein CASSTPEEDEQFF.

The genes are TRBV6-5 and TRBJ2-4; TRBD1 agrees at 12 bases. V shed 4 bases, J shed 8 bases, and the junction held 9 bases outside the gene matches. CDR3 length: 16 amino acids. Per germline, CDR1 MNHEY and CDR2 SVGAGI. The CDR3 spells CASSSPRDRGRDIQYF. The DNA of the CDR3 is TGTGCCAGCAGTTCCCCCCGGGACAGGGGGCGAGACATTCAGTACTTC.

In its sample, this clonotype was seen a few times. The V call is TRBV24-1, the J call TRBJ2-1, with D unclear. The germline V gene has CDR1 KGHDR and CDR2 SFDVKD. The ends were cut back, 0 bases at V and 3 bases at J, with 11 bases in the middle. This CDR3 is built from 16 residues. In nucleotides, the CDR3 is TGTGCCACCAGTGATTTGAGGGCCGACCACTACAATGAGCAGTTCTTC. Translated, it gives CATSDLRADHYNEQFF.

This clonotype was counted between two and nine times. The chain employs TRBV15 and TRBJ2-3, with 9 bases aligning to TRBD2. The germline gives CDR1 LNHNV, CDR2 YYDKDF (reference sequence). V dropped 0 bases and J dropped 0; count of bases not matched to a gene: 4. This CDR3 comprises 17 residues. The CDR3 spells CATSRDTLAGSTDTQYF. The DNA of the CDR3 is TGTGCCACCAGCAGAGATACCCTAGCGGGGAGCACAGATACGCAGTATTTT.

Worth noting for this clonotype: A much larger clone is a single base away; this may be a read error. The rearrangement links TRBV7-3 to TRBJ2-3, with no clear D. Deletions cut 2 bases from V and 4 bases from J, with 7 bases between. This CDR3 is built from 13 residues. Per the germline V gene, CDR1 is SGHTA and CDR2 is FQGTGA. The CDR3 region has the DNA TGTGCCAGCAGCTTAGAGCCGGCAGATACGCAGTATTTT. Its translation is CASSLEPADTQYF.

Many counts were recorded for this clonotype. The chain has TRBV5-1 and TRBJ1-6; D ambiguous. CDR3 size: 14 residues. Germline V CDR1 and CDR2: SGHRS, YFSETQ. V was pared by 0 bases and J by 8 bases, with 9 bases between. The CDR3 loop reads CASSLDVGYSPLHF. Written as DNA, the CDR3 is TGCGCCAGCAGCTTGGATGTAGGTTATTCACCCCTCCACTTT.

This clonotype has at least ten counts. The J gene is TRBJ2-7, the V gene TRBV7-9; 10 bases map to TRBD2. The CDR3 is 19 residues long. Germline CDR1 reads SEHNR; CDR2 reads FQNEAQ (reference sequence). The J segment lost 2 bases and the V segment lost 3 bases, leaving 16 bases of the junction unmatched. CDR3 nucleotide sequence: TGTGCCAGCAGCTTTGGGCCGGGACTAGCGCTACAGGCGGCCTACGAGCAGTACTTC. Amino acid sequence: CASSFGPGLALQAAYEQYF.

This clonotype was picked up many times. CDR3: CASSLPPLHYEQYF. The CDR3, as DNA: TGTGCCAGCAGCTTACCACCACTACACTACGAGCAGTACTTC. This sequence joins TRBV11-2 and TRBJ2-7; D is undetermined. From germline, CDR1 is SGHAT and CDR2 FQNNGV. This CDR3 is 14 amino acids long. V shed 2 bases and J shed 3 bases, with 11 bases lying between them.

The sample holds many counts of this clonotype. The V gene is TRBV29-1, the J gene TRBJ1-5, with 7 nucleotides matching TRBD1. Germline assignment: CDR1 SQVTM and CDR2 ANQGSEA. Trimming at V came to 7 bases and at J to 0 bases, leaving 6 bases not matched to a gene. The CDR3 has 14 amino acids. The CDR3 nucleotides read TGCAGCGCTAGGACAGGAGATAGCAATCAGCCCCAGCATTTT. Translating gives CSARTGDSNQPQHF.

V usage is TRBV7-9 and J usage is TRBJ2-1; TRBD1 aligns across 11 bases. CDR3 size: 18 residues. V was clipped by 5 bases and J by 0 bases; unmatched bases: 9. Germline V gives CDR1 SEHNR, CDR2 FQNEAQ (reference sequence). The CDR3 loop reads CASSRPSGTGGSYNEQFF. The CDR3 nucleotides read TGTGCCAGCAGCAGACCATCCGGGACAGGGGGCTCCTACAATGAGCAGTTCTTC.

This clonotype was recorded many times. This chain joins TRBV20-1 and TRBJ2-1; a possible D gene is TRBD1 (6 bases). This CDR3 is built from 13 residues. Germline values: CDR1 DFQATT, CDR2 SNEGSKA (reference sequence). V was trimmed by 4 bases and J by 4 bases, leaving 11 bases between them. The CDR3 protein is CSAIATGYNEQFF. The DNA for the CDR3 is TGCAGTGCTATCGCGACAGGATACAATGAGCAGTTCTTC.